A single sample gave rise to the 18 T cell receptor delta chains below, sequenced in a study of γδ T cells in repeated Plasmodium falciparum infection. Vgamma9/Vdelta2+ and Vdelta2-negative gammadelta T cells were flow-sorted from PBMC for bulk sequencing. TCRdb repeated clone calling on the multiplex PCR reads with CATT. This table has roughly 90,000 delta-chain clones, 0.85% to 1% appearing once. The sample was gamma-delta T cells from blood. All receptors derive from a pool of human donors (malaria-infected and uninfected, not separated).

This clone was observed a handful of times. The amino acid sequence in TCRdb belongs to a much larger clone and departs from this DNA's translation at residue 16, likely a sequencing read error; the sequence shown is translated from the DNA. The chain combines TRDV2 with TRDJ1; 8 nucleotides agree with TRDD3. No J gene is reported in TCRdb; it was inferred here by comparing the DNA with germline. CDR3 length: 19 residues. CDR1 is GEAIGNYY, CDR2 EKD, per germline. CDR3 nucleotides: TGTGCCTGTGACACTCCTTGGACTGGGGGCCCCCACCCCACCGATAGACTCATCTTT. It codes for CACDTPWTGGPHPTDRLIF.

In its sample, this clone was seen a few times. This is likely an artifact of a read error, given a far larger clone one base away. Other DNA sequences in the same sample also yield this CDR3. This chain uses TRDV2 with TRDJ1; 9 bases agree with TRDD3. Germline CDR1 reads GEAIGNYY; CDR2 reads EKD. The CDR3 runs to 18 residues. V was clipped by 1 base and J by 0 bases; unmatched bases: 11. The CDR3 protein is CACDTVTGGQTYTDKLIF. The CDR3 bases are TGTGCCTGTGACACGGTTACTGGGGGACAAACATACACCGATAAACTCATCTTT.

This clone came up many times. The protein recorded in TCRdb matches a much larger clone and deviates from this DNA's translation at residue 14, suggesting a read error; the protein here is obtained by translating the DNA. This chain's CDR3 is CACDTVGGYDNDYIDKLIF. In DNA form, the CDR3 reads TGTGCCTGTGACACGGTTGGTGGATACGACAACGACTACATCGATAAACTCATCTTT. The chain couples TRDV2 to TRDJ1; 7 positions match TRDD3. Germline lookup yields CDR1 GEAIGNYY and CDR2 EKD. There are 19 residues in the CDR3. V dropped 1 base and J dropped 4; count of bases not matched to a gene: 20.

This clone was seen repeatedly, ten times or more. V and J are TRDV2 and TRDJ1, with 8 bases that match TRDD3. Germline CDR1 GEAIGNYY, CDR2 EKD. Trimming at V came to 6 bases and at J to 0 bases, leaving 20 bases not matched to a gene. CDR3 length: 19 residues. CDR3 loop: CACFSLFGWDTPDTDKLIF. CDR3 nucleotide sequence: TGTGCCTGTTTCTCCCTTTTCGGATGGGATACGCCGGACACCGATAAACTCATCTTT.

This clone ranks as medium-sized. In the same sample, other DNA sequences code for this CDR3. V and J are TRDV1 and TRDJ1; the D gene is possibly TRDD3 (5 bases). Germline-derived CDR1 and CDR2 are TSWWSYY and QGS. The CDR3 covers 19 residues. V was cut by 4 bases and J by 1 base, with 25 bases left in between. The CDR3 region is CALGVHFGHSSYGTDKLIF. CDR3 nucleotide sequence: TGTGCTCTTGGGGTCCATTTCGGACATAGCTCATACGGCACCGATAAACTCATCTTT.

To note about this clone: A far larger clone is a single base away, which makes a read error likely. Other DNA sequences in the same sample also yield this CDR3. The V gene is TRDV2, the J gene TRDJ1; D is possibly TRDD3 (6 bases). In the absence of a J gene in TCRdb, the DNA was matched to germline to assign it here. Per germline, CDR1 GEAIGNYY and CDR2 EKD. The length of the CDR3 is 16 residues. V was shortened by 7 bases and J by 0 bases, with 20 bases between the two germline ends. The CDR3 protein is CACDRLGYLNTDKLIF. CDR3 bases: TGTGCCTGCGACCGCCTAGGATACCTTAACACCGATAAACTCATCTTT.

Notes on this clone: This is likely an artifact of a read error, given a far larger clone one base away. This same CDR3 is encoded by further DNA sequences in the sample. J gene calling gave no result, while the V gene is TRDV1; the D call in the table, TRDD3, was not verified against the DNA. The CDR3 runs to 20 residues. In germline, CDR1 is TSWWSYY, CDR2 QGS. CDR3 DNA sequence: TGTGCTCTTGGGACCATCTTTGCCGGGGGAGGTTACTGGTACACCGATAAACTCATCTTC. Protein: CALGTIFAGGGYWYTDKLIF.

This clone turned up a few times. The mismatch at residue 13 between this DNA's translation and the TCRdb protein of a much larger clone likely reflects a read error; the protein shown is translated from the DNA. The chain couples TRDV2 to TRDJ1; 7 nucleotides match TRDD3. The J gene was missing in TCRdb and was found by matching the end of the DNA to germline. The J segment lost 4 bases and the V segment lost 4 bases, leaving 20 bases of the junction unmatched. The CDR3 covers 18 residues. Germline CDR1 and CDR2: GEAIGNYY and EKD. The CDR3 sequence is CACEPLSTGVGYIDKLIF. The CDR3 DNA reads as TGTGCCTGTGAGCCCCTCTCTACTGGGGTCGGGTACATCGATAAACTCATCTTT.

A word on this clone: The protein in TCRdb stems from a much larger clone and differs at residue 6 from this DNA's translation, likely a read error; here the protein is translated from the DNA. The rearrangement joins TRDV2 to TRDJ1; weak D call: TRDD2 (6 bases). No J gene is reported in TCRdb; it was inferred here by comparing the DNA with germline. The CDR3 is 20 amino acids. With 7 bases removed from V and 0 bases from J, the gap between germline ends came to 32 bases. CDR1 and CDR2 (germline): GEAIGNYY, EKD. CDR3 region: CACKLCTPSRGLIYTDKLIF. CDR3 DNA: TGTGCCTGCAAGCTCTGCACTCCTTCCCGGGGACTTATTTACACCGATAAACTCATCTTT.

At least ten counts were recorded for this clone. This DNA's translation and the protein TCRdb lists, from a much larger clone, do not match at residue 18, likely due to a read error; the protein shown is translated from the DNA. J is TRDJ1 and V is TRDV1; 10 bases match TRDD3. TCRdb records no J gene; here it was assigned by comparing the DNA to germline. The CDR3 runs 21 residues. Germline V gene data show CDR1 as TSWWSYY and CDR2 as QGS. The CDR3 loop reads CALGPLQPSILLGDATDELIF. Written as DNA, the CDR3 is TGTGCTCTTGGTCCCCTCCAACCCTCCATCCTACTGGGGGATGCCACCGATGAACTCATCTTT.

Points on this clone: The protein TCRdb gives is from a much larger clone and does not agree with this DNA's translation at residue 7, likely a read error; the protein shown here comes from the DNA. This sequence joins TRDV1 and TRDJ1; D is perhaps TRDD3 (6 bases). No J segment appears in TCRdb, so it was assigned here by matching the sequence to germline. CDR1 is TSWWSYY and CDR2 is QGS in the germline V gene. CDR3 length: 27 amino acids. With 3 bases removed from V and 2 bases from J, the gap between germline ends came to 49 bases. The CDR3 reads CALGEMDVLHPKGFNWDIASQTDKLIF. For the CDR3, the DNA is TGTGCTCTTGGGGAGATGGACGTTCTACATCCAAAAGGTTTCAACTGGGACATAGCAAGTCAGACCGATAAACTCATCTTT.

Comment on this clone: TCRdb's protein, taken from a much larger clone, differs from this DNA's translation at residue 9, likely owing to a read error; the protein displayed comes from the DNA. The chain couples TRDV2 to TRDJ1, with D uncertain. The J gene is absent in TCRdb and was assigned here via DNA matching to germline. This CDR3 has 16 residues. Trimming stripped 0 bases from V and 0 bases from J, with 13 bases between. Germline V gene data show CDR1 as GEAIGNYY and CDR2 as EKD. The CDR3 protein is CACDTVSLSYTDKLIF. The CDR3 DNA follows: TGTGCCTGTGACACCGTAAGTTTGTCGTACACCGATAAACTCATCTTT.

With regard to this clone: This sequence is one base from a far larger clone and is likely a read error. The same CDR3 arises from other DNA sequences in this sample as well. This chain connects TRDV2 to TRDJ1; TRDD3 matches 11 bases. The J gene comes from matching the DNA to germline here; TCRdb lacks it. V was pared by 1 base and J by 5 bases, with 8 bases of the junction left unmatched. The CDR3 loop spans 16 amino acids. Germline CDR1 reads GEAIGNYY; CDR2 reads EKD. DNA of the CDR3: TGTGCCTGTGACACTGGGGGATACGCCTCCACTGATAAACTCATCTTT. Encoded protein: CACDTGGYASTDKLIF.

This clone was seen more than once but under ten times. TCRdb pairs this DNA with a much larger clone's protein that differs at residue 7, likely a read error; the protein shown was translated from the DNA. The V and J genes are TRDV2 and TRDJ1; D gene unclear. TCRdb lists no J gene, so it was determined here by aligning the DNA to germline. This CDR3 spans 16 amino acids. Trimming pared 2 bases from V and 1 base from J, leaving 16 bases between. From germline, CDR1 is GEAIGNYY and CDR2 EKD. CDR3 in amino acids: CACDRAHAPSTDKLIF. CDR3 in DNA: TGTGCCTGTGACAGGGCCCACGCCCCATCCACCGATAAACTCATCTTT.

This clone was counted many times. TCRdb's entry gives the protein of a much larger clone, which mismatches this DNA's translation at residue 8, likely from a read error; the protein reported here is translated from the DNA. CDR3 loop: CALGDSFSLRKSVLGTPIRPIDKLIF. Written as DNA, the CDR3 is TGTGCTCTTGGGGACTCTTTCTCCCTACGTAAAAGTGTACTGGGGACCCCCATTCGTCCGATTGATAAACTCATCTTT. The chain is built from TRDV1 and TRDJ1, with 7 nucleotides matching TRDD3. Matching the DNA to germline supplied the J gene, which TCRdb does not give. Germline values: CDR1 TSWWSYY, CDR2 QGS. Germline trimming cut 3 bases from V and 5 bases from J; bases unmatched to any gene: 42. CDR3 length: 26 amino acids.

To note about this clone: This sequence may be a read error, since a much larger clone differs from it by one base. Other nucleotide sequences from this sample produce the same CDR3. Here the CDR3 DNA reads TGTGCCCTTGGACTGGTTTCGCCTACTGGGGGATACGCACCGTACACCGATAAACTCATCTTT. Protein: CALGLVSPTGGYAPYTDKLIF. The rearrangement links TRDV1 to TRDJ1, with 13 bases matching TRDD3. CDR1 is TSWWSYY, CDR2 QGS, per germline. The CDR3 spans 21 residues.

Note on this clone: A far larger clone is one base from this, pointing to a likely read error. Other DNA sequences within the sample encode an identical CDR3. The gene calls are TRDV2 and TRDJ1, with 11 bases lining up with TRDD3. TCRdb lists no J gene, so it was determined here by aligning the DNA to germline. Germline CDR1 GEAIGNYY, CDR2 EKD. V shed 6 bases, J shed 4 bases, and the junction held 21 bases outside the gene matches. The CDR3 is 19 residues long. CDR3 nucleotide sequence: TGTGCCTGTAATGGCGTATTGGGGGATACGAGCCTCGACAGCGATAAACTCATCTTT. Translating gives CACNGVLGDTSLDSDKLIF.

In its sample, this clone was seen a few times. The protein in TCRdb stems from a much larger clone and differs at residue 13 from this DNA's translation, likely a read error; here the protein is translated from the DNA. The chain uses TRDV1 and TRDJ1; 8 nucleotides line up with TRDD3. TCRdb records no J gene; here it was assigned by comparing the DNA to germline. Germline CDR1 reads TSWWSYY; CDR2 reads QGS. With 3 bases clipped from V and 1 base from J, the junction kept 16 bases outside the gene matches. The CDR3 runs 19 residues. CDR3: CALGDAYEYWGPRTDKLIF. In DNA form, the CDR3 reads TGTGCTCTTGGGGACGCCTACGAATACTGGGGGCCGCGCACCGATAAACTCATCTTT.